This TCR beta chain was sequenced during a study of cytomegalovirus exposure and HLA in healthy donors. Study-wide points: It was 150 or so TCR beta chains that were listed as cytomegalovirus-associated. Analysis was performed later, and it showed HLA-associated TCR beta chains to be more clonally expanded than equally common others.

The CDR3 is made up of 14 amino acids. V was cut by 5 bases and J by 5 bases, with 15 bases left in between. The germline CDR1 and CDR2 sequences are MNHNS and SASEGT. Nominal health characterized the donors when sampled, though unrecorded immune exposures were likely. In the case of this clone: Its target is unknown.

The study ran its PCR with 60 Vbeta and 13 Jbeta primers. Sequencing used immunoSEQ multiplex PCR; TCRdb keeps in-frame clones, though not all of them. The clone table shows 80,000 or so clones, with the ten largest holding approximately 1.1%. The chain employs TRBV6-1 and TRBJ1-1; a possible D gene is TRBD1 (6 bases). The specimen was PBMCs. The TCR sequence derives from a woman in her 30s in good health and CMV-seronegative. In DNA form, the CDR3 reads TGTGCCAGCAGTCCCGGGACATGGGAGACTGAAGCTTTCTTT. This translates into CASSPGTWETEAFF.